This TCR beta chain was captured by sequencing in a study of metastatic and nonmetastatic thyroid tumors. General study results and limits: Significantly higher TCR beta diversity was reportedly seen in malignant thyroid tumors than benign nodules, in blood and tumor.

The CDR3 length is 15 residues. V lost 7 bases to trimming and J lost 5 bases; unmatched junction nucleotides: 12. Germline CDR1 is SNHLY and CDR2 is FYNNEI. Only a few counts were recorded for this clone. Its antigen is unknown. No patient received treatment before thyroid surgery. TCRdb reprocessed the PCR reads via MiXCR. The sample lists about 64,000 clones, just over 4% seen once, with around 20% in the top ten. The receptor was derived from a female donor with papillary thyroid cancer or a benign thyroid nodule (not recorded which). Some clones in this sample may be carry-over from other donors' samples. The rearrangement uses TRBV2 and TRBJ2-5; 8 nucleotides align to TRBD2. Sequencing was performed on blood. The CDR3, as DNA: TGTGCCAGCAAGGGCCTAGCGGGTGCAGGGGAGACCCAGTACTTC. This translates into CASKGLAGAGETQYF.